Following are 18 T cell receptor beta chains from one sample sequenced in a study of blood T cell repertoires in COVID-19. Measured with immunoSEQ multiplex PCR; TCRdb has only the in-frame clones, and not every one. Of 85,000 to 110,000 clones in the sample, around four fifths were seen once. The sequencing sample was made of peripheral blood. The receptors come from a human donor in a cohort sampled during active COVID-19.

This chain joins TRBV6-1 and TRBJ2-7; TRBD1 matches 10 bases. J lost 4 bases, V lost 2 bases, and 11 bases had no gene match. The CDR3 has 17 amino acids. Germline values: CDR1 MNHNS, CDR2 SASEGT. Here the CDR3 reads CASSEPTGQGKRYEQYF. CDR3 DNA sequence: TGTGCCAGCAGTGAACCAACGGGACAGGGGAAAAGATACGAGCAGTACTTC.

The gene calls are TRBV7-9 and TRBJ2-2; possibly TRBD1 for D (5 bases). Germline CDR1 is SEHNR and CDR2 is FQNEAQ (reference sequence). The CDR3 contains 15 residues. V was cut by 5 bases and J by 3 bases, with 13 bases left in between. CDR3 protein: CASSQLGPDTGELFF. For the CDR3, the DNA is TGTGCCAGCAGCCAACTGGGGCCGGACACCGGGGAGCTGTTTTTT.

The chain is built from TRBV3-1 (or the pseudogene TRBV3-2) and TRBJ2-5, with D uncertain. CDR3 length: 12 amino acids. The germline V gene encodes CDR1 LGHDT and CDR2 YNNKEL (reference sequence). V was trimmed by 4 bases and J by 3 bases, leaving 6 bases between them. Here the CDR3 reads CASSPREETQYF. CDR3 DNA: TGTGCCAGCAGCCCTCGAGAAGAGACCCAGTACTTC.

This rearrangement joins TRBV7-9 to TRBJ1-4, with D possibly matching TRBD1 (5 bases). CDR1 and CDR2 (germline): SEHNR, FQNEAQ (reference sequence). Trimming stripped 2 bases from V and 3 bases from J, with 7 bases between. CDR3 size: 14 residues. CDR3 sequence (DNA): TGTGCCAGCAGCTTAAGGGGTCCTAATGAAAAACTGTTTTTT. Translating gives CASSLRGPNEKLFF.

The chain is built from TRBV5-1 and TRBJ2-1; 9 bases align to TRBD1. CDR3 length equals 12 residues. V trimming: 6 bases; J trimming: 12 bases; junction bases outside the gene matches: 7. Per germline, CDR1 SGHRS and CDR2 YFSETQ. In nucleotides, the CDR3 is TGCGCCAGCAACCCGGACAGGGGACGGCAGTTCTTC. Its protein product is CASNPDRGRQFF.

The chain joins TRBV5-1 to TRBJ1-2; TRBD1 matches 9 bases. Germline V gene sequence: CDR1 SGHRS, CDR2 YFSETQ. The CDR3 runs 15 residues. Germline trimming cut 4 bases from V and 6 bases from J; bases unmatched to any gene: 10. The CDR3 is CASSRLGQGRDGYTF. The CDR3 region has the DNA TGCGCCAGCAGCCGCCTGGGACAGGGTAGGGATGGCTACACCTTC.

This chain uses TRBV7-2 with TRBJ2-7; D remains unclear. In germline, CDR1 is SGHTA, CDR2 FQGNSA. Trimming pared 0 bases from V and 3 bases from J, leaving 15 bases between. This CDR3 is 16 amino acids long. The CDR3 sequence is CASSLAPRSPIYEQYF. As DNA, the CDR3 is TGTGCCAGCAGCTTAGCGCCCAGGTCGCCTATCTACGAGCAGTACTTC.

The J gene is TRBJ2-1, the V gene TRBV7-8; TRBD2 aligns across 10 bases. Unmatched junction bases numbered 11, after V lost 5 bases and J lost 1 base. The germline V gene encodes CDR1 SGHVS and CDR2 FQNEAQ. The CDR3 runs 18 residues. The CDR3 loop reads CASSPYASGGASYNEQFF. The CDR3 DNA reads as TGTGCCAGCAGCCCATATGCCAGCGGGGGGGCGTCCTACAATGAGCAGTTCTTC. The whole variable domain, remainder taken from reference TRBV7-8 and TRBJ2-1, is GAGVSQSPRYKVAKRGQDVALRCDPISGHVSLFWYQQALGQGPEFLTYFQNEAQLDKSGLPSDRFFAERPEGSVSTLKIQRTQQEDSAVYLCASSPYASGGASYNEQFFGPGTRLTVL.

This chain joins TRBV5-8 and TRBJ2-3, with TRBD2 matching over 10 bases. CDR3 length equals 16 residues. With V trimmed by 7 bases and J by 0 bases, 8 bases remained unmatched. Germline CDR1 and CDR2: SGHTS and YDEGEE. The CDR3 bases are TGTGCCAGCCATCCCGGGACTAGCGCTAGCACAGATACGCAGTATTTT. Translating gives CASHPGTSASTDTQYF.

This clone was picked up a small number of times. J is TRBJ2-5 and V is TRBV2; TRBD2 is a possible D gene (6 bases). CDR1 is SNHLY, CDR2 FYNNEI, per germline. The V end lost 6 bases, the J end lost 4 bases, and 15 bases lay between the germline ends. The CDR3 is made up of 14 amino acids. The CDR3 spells CASRPGGGRETQYF. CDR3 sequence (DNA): TGTGCCAGCAGGCCCGGTGGAGGGAGAGAGACCCAGTACTTC.

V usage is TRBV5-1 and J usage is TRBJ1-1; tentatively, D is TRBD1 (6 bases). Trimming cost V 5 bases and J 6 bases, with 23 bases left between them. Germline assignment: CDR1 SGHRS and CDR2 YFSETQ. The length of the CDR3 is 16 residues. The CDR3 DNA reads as TGCGCCAGCAGTTCCACAGGGCGCGAGTGGGGCGCTGAAGCTTTCTTT. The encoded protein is CASSSTGREWGAEAFF.

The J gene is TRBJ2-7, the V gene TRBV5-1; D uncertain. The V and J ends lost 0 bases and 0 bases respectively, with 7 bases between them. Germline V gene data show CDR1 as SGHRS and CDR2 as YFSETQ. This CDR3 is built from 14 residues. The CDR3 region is CASSLAPGSYEQYF. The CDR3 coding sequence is TGCGCCAGCAGCTTGGCCCCAGGCTCCTACGAGCAGTACTTC.

The CDR3 DNA sequence: TGTGCCAGCAGCTTAGTCTTGGGGCTTTTAGGTAAGAATGAGCAGTTCTTC. Translating gives CASSLVLGLLGKNEQFF. The rearrangement uses TRBV11-2 and TRBJ2-1, with a weak D call TRBD1 (5 bases). In germline, CDR1 is SGHAT, CDR2 FQNNGV. This CDR3 has 17 amino acids. Trimming shortened V by 1 base and J by 7 bases, and 20 bases separated the two germline ends.

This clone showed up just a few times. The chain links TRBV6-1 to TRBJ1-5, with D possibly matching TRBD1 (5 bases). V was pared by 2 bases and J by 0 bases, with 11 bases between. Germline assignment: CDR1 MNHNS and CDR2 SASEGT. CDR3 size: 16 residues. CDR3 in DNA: TGTGCCAGCAGTGAAACAAGGACACTTAGCAATCAGCCCCAGCATTTT. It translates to CASSETRTLSNQPQHF.

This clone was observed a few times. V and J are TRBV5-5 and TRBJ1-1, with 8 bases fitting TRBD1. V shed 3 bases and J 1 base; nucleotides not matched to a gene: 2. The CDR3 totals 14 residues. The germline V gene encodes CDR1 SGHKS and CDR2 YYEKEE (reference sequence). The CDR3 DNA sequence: TGTGCCAGCAGCTACAGGGGGGGGAACACTGAAGCTTTCTTT. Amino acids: CASSYRGGNTEAFF.

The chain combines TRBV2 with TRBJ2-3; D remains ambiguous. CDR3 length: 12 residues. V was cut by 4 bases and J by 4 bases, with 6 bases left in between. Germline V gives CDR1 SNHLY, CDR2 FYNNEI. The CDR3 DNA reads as TGTGCCAGCAGTGTGCTAGCAGATACGCAGTATTTT. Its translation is CASSVLADTQYF.

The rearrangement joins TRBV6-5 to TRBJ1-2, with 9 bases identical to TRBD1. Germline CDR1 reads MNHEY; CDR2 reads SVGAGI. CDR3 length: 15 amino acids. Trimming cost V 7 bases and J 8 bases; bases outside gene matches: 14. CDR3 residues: CASKGQTGGIRGYTF. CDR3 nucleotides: TGTGCCAGCAAAGGACAAACAGGGGGCATAAGGGGCTACACCTTC.

CDR3 nucleotides: TGTGCCAGCAGCCTGACTAGCGGGGGGGCCGGCGAGCAGTACTTC. Translated, it gives CASSLTSGGAGEQYF. The rearrangement uses TRBV3-1 (or the pseudogene TRBV3-2) and TRBJ2-7; 14 bases are shared with TRBD2. In germline, CDR1 is LGHDT, CDR2 YNNKEL (reference sequence). After removal of 4 bases from V and 6 bases from J, the junction contained 5 bases not matched to a gene. CDR3 length: 15 residues.